The sequence of this TCR beta chain was determined in a study of blood T cell repertoires in COVID-19. Study overall: Donors in the United States, Italy and Spain gave samples during acute or convalescent COVID-19.

Authors' data handling: Reference gene primer amplification in the assay estimated nucleated cell counts. Assay: immunoSEQ multiplex PCR; the TCRdb copy retains only in-frame clones and omits some. The V and J calls and clone size come from that table; D and trimming were worked out from the DNA. The top ten clones hold over 5% of a sample with more than 80,000 clones, around 87% of them seen once. V was clipped by 5 bases and J by 1 base; unmatched bases: 5. The CDR3 extends over 15 amino acids. The germline V gene encodes CDR1 MNHEY and CDR2 SVGEGT. This sequence joins TRBV6-2 or TRBV6-3 and TRBJ2-3; TRBD2 aligns across 8 bases. The specimen was peripheral blood. The TCR originated in a man aged 35-49 years with acute or convalescent COVID-19. The CDR3 is CASSRPGLGTDTQYF. The CDR3 nucleotides are TGTGCCAGCAGTCGACCGGGACTAGGCACAGATACGCAGTATTTT.